Only a few counts were recorded for the clone carrying this TCR beta chain. The antigen remains undetermined. The source of the sample is a study of beta chain features in type 1 diabetes. On the study more broadly: Cells sorted and examined across all samples totaled more than 90,000,000.

Expressed TCRB transcripts got sequenced, as all isolated RNA was reverse transcribed. Clones were sequenced by immunoSEQ multiplex PCR, and TCRdb holds only the in-frame ones, with some missing. This table holds 350,000 or so clones, about 18% found once. CDR3 length: 15 amino acids. Trimming cost V 5 bases and J 5 bases; bases outside gene matches: 4. Germline loops: CDR1 SNHLY, CDR2 FYNNEI. Study outcomes and limitations: Naive, central memory and Treg TCRB repertoires appeared more alike in patients than in healthy donors.

Sequencing was done on a sample of naive CD4+ T cells from blood. This TCR came from a woman aged 18-29 years in good health. The chain uses TRBV2 and TRBJ2-3, with 13 bases lining up with TRBD2. Here the CDR3 reads CASSRTSGSIDTQYF. In DNA, the CDR3 is TGTGCCAGCAGTCGGACTAGCGGGAGTATAGATACGCAGTATTTT.